This T cell receptor beta chain was identified in a study of T cell repertoires in cytomegalovirus infection. As for the study in general: Epitope selection comprised recently identified HLA-C-restricted CMV epitopes and well-studied HLA-B-restricted CMV epitopes. From public TCR beta signatures came an indication of both CMV infection and matching HLA type. Notes on the study in general: In two of eight donors, the top clonotype was HLA-C-restricted CMV-specific.

TCRdb called the reads again in MiXCR, with one record for every CDR3 protein. This sample has roughly 990,000 distinct CDR3 sequences, with around 32% found just once. The CDR3 has 16 residues. The junction had 12 bases not matched to a gene; V was cut back by 6 bases and J by 6 bases. CDR1 SGHVS and CDR2 FNYEAQ come from the germline V gene. This clonotype was detected many times. Its target is unknown. The chain is built from TRBV7-6 and TRBJ2-2; 8 nucleotides line up with TRBD1. The sequence was collected from a human donor in good health (CMV status not recorded). Some clones in this sample may be carry-over from other donors' samples. Source: cultured CD8+ T cells from PBMCs, taken from culture after CMV antigen stimulation. DNA for the CDR3: TGTGCCAGCAGTTTCCCAGGACAGGGAGCGTCCGGGGAGCTGTTTTTT. This encodes CASSFPGQGASGELFF.